This T cell receptor beta chain appears in the sequencing data of a study of control samples from healthy donors and cancer patients. This clone was detected only a few times. The CDR3 is 13 amino acids. Germline values: CDR1 SGDLS, CDR2 YYNGEE. V was pared by 0 bases and J by 2 bases, with 6 bases between. Libraries were prepared by immunoSEQ multiplex PCR; TCRdb keeps only in-frame clonotypes and omits some of them. The table lists 120,000 to 150,000 clones, roughly 89% of them singletons. Sequenced: blood. The chain has TRBV9 and TRBJ2-7; D is possibly TRBD1 (5 bases). This TCR derives from a man aged 25-45 years in good health. This CDR3 is CASSVGTTYEQYF. DNA of the CDR3: TGTGCCAGCAGCGTAGGGACAACCTACGAGCAGTACTTC.